This entry lists 28 T cell receptor beta chains sequenced from one sample in a study of T cells in Graves' hyperthyroidism and ophthalmopathy (dated by TCRdb to between 2018 and 2021). Library prep was done by multiplex PCR. The run used an Illumina HiSeq 2000. Amplification of TCR beta CDR3 regions was carried out from RNA transcripts. The first round of RT-PCR for the TCR CDR3 was performed with the HTBI primer set and the Qiagen OneStep RT-PCR kit. TCRdb applied fastp at Q25 and MiXCR to the public reads, then kept only in-frame beta chains. Entries are consolidated by CDR3 protein sequence, retaining the most common genes and DNA. The sample table holds over 350,000 distinct CDR3 sequences, of which about 18% were seen once. Over 35% of the sample is held by the ten biggest clonotypes. Sequencing was performed on blood. These receptors were taken from a man aged 18 to 30 with Graves' ophthalmopathy.

This rearrangement joins TRBV10-3 to TRBJ2-3; perhaps TRBD2 as D (6 bases). The CDR3 extends over 15 amino acids. Germline CDR1 reads ENHRY; CDR2 reads SYGVKD. Trimming removed 5 bases from V and 2 bases from J, with 14 bases in between. Here the CDR3 DNA reads TGTGCCATCAGTAAGACCCTAGCGCACACAGATACGCAGTATTTT. Its protein is CAISKTLAHTDTQYF.

This clonotype was counted ten times or more. The J gene is TRBJ1-2, the V gene TRBV3-1, with TRBD1 identical over 7 bases. The V and J ends lost 0 bases and 5 bases, in that order; junction bases with no gene match: 9. Germline loops: CDR1 LGHDT, CDR2 YNNKEL (reference sequence). This CDR3 region has 16 residues. The CDR3 sequence: CASSQDHGGQTYGYTF. DNA of the CDR3: TGTGCCAGCAGCCAAGATCATGGGGGACAGACGTATGGCTACACCTTC.

The chain employs TRBV14 and TRBJ1-2; no reliable D call. CDR1 and CDR2 (germline): SGHDN, FVKESK. V gave up 1 base and J gave up 8 bases, with 11 bases separating them. CDR3 length: 13 residues. CDR3 region: CASSQVDRLGYTF. CDR3 in DNA: TGTGCCAGCAGCCAAGTTGATAGGCTGGGCTACACCTTC.

This clonotype was seen only a few times. The J gene is TRBJ2-5, the V gene TRBV24-1; no definite D call. Trimming took off 4 bases at V and 5 bases at J, with 10 bases between the two ends. This CDR3 comprises 13 residues. Looked up from germline, CDR1 is KGHDR and CDR2 is SFDVKD. The CDR3, as DNA: TGTGCCACCAGTGAGCCACCGGCGGAGACCCAGTACTTC. Residues: CATSEPPAETQYF.

This clonotype was seen a handful of times. This chain links TRBV24-1 with TRBJ2-5; perhaps TRBD1 as D (6 bases). This CDR3 comprises 15 residues. V lost 4 bases and J 4 bases, leaving 15 bases between the germline ends. Germline CDR1 reads KGHDR; CDR2 reads SFDVKD. Written as DNA, the CDR3 is TGTGCCACCAGTGAGCCGGGACAATTGGGAGAGACCCAGTACTTC. It specifies CATSEPGQLGETQYF.

V gene TRBV2 combines with J gene TRBJ2-2; TRBD1 matches 9 bases. The CDR3 extends over 16 amino acids. V lost 6 bases and J lost 7; bases outside the gene matches: 12. Germline V lookup: CDR1 SNHLY, CDR2 FYNNEI. CDR3 coding DNA: TGTGCCAGCAGACTTCCGGGACAGGGTTGGGGCGGGGAGCTGTTTTTT. This translates into CASRLPGQGWGGELFF.

The sample holds a few counts of this clonotype. The chain carries TRBV2 and TRBJ1-2; 7 positions match TRBD1. The CDR3 is 13 amino acids. Trimming at V came to 8 bases and at J to 5 bases, leaving 8 bases not matched to a gene. Germline CDR1 and CDR2: SNHLY and FYNNEI. CDR3 in amino acids: CASGRTGLYGYTF. For the CDR3, the DNA is TGTGCCAGCGGGCGGACAGGTCTGTATGGCTACACCTTC.

This clonotype was counted at least ten times. The rearrangement links TRBV12-3 or TRBV12-4 to TRBJ1-6; TRBD1 agrees at 8 bases. V shed 4 bases, J shed 8 bases, and the junction held 4 bases outside the gene matches. The CDR3 is 14 amino acids. CDR3 sequence reads: CASSSRTGHSPLHF. For the CDR3, the DNA is TGTGCCAGCAGTTCCCGGACAGGGCATTCACCCCTCCACTTT.

This clonotype occurred a few times. The chain employs TRBV25-1 and TRBJ1-5; D possibly corresponds to TRBD1 (5 bases). V was trimmed by 8 bases and J by 5 bases, leaving 16 bases between them. CDR1 and CDR2 from the germline V gene are MGHDK and SYGVNS. The CDR3 spans 14 residues. The CDR3 protein is CASGGRDDYQPQHF. The CDR3 DNA follows: TGTGCCAGCGGAGGCAGGGATGACTATCAGCCCCAGCATTTT. The whole variable domain, filled in from reference TRBV25-1 and TRBJ1-5, reads EADIYQTPRYLVIGTGKKITLECSQTMGHDKMYWYQQDPGMELHLIHYSYGVNSTEKGDLSSESTVSRIRTEHFPLTLESARPSHTSQYLCASGGRDDYQPQHFGDGTRLSIL.

The V call is TRBV6-1, the J call TRBJ2-7; weak D call: TRBD1 (5 bases). Trimming shortened V by 4 bases and J by 2 bases, and 9 bases separated the two germline ends. The CDR3 extends over 13 amino acids. CDR1 is MNHNS and CDR2 is SASEGT in the germline V gene. Here the CDR3 reads CASSGGEAYEQYF. The CDR3 DNA is TGTGCCAGCAGTGGGGGCGAAGCCTACGAGCAGTACTTC.

For this clonotype: A single base separates this from a much larger clone, so it may be a read error. The chain carries TRBV7-8 and TRBJ2-7; D possibly corresponds to TRBD2 (5 bases). CDR1 is SGHVS, CDR2 FQNEAQ, per germline. CDR3 length: 14 residues. CDR3 sequence: CASSLNPGSYKQYF. For the CDR3, the DNA is TGTGCCAGCAGCTTAAATCCGGGATCCTACAAGCAGTACTTC.

This clonotype was seen repeatedly, ten times or more. This chain joins TRBV6-1 and TRBJ2-7, with D perhaps TRBD1 (6 bases). Looked up from germline, CDR1 is MNHNS and CDR2 is SASEGT. The length of the CDR3 is 15 residues. Trimming removed 5 bases at V and 3 bases at J, with 17 bases between. The CDR3 bases are TGTGCCAGCAGTTTCAGCTTTCGGGACATCTACGAGCAGTACTTC. Its translation: CASSFSFRDIYEQYF.

This chain connects TRBV7-9 to TRBJ1-2; TRBD1 aligns across 8 bases. Looked up from germline, CDR1 is SEHNR and CDR2 is FQNEAQ (reference sequence). This CDR3 contains 13 residues. With 7 bases clipped from V and 4 bases from J, the junction kept 5 bases outside the gene matches. CDR3 nucleotide sequence: TGTGCCAGCACCGGGACAGGACTCTATGGCTACACCTTC. This sequence encodes CASTGTGLYGYTF.

The table lists this clonotype with many counts. This rearrangement joins TRBV12-3 or TRBV12-4 to TRBJ1-5; D might be TRBD1 (6 bases). The V gene lost 5 bases and the J gene lost 4 bases, with 12 bases spanning the gap. This CDR3 comprises 14 residues. The CDR3 bases are TGTGCCAGCAGTGGCTCCAGGGGAAATCAGCCCCAGCATTTT. Protein sequence: CASSGSRGNQPQHF.

This clonotype was seen repeatedly, ten times or more. The V and J genes are TRBV5-1 and TRBJ1-1; 9 bases map to TRBD1. CDR3 length equals 17 residues. Germline CDR1 and CDR2: SGHRS and YFSETQ. Unmatched junction bases numbered 10, after V lost 4 bases and J lost 0 bases. The CDR3 DNA is TGCGCCAGCAGCCGGACGCAGGGGACAGGGATGAACACTGAAGCTTTCTTT. Translated, it gives CASSRTQGTGMNTEAFF.

The table lists this clonotype with many counts. The rearrangement uses TRBV28 and TRBJ2-7; no reliable D call. The CDR3 is 14 residues long. CDR1 and CDR2 (germline): MDHEN, SYDVKM. V gave up 6 bases and J gave up 2 bases, with 14 bases separating them. The CDR3 sequence: CASRARLLAYEQYF. The DNA of the CDR3 is TGTGCCAGCAGGGCCCGGTTGCTAGCCTACGAGCAGTACTTC.

In its sample, this clonotype was seen a few times. The chain has TRBV5-1 and TRBJ2-1, with 7 bases fitting TRBD2. The V and J ends lost 5 bases and 5 bases, in that order; junction bases with no gene match: 7. The CDR3 consists of 14 residues. CDR1 SGHRS and CDR2 YFSETQ come from the germline V gene. The CDR3 region has the DNA TGCGCCAGCAGATCACTAGCGCCCCACAATGAGCAGTTCTTC. It yields the protein CASRSLAPHNEQFF.

This clonotype came up many times. This chain connects TRBV5-1 to TRBJ1-5, with TRBD1 matching over 7 bases. Germline V gene sequence: CDR1 SGHRS, CDR2 YFSETQ. The CDR3 spans 16 residues. V trimming: 0 bases; J trimming: 2 bases; junction bases outside the gene matches: 5. The DNA of the CDR3 is TGCGCCAGCAGCTTGGGGGACAGTTGGGGCAATCAGCCCCAGCATTTT. This encodes CASSLGDSWGNQPQHF.

This clonotype was counted many times. The rearrangement links TRBV3-1 to TRBJ1-1; D remains ambiguous. The V gene's germline CDR1 is LGHDT and CDR2 YNNKEL (reference sequence). V was shortened by 2 bases and J by 4 bases, with 11 bases between the two germline ends. This CDR3 region has 14 residues. CDR3 DNA: TGTGCCAGCAGCCAACCCCTCAGGAGCACTGAAGCTTTCTTT. Amino acids: CASSQPLRSTEAFF.

Only a few counts were recorded for this clonotype. The chain employs TRBV4-1 and TRBJ1-5; D perhaps matches TRBD1 (5 bases). The V and J ends lost 1 base and 7 bases respectively, with 14 bases between them. The CDR3 is 15 amino acids. CDR1 and CDR2 from the germline V gene are MGHRA and YSYEKL. In nucleotides, the CDR3 is TGCGCCAGCAGCCAAGTACGACAGCCCCACCAGCCCCAGCATTTT. The encoded protein is CASSQVRQPHQPQHF.

V is TRBV18 and J is TRBJ2-3; D ambiguous. CDR1 KGHSH and CDR2 LQKENI come from the germline V gene. The CDR3 consists of 14 residues. Trimming cost V 3 bases and J 5 bases, with 12 bases left between them. The CDR3 DNA sequence: TGTGCCAGCTCACCCCCTGAGGAAGTAGATACGCAGTATTTT. Translation gives CASSPPEEVDTQYF.

This clonotype came up many times. The rearrangement uses TRBV2 and TRBJ1-2; D not resolved. Trimming left V 6 bases short and J 4 bases short, with 9 bases between. There are 12 residues in the CDR3. Germline-derived CDR1 and CDR2 are SNHLY and FYNNEI. In nucleotides, the CDR3 is TGTGCCAGCAGCAGGAATACCTATGGCTACACCTTC. Amino acids: CASSRNTYGYTF.

A single count supports this clonotype. Being one base from a much bigger clone, this may be a read error. V usage is TRBV2 and J usage is TRBJ2-2; 7 nucleotides agree with TRBD1. The length of the CDR3 is 14 residues. CDR1 is SNHLY, CDR2 FYNNEI, per germline. Trimming at V came to 8 bases and at J to 10 bases, leaving 13 bases not matched to a gene. CDR3 bases: TGTGCCAGCTCCCTTGGGACAGCTGGAGAGGAGCTGTTTTTT. This codes for CASSLGTAGEELFF.

The rearrangement links TRBV7-9 to TRBJ1-3; 7 bases match TRBD1. Germline trimming cut 7 bases from V and 2 bases from J; bases unmatched to any gene: 8. Germline V lookup: CDR1 SEHNR, CDR2 FQNEAQ (reference sequence). This CDR3 spans 15 amino acids. In nucleotides, the CDR3 is TGTGCCAGCACGAGGGATGACAGGGCTGGAAACACCATATATTTT. This codes for CASTRDDRAGNTIYF.

This clonotype was counted between two and nine times. This chain joins TRBV6-1 and TRBJ2-7; D is ambiguous. Germline V gene lookup returns CDR1 MNHNS and CDR2 SASEGT. This CDR3 has 12 amino acids. Trimming took 6 bases from V and 3 from J, leaving 9 bases between them. Here the CDR3 DNA reads TGTGCCAGCAGATTACAAGACTACGAGCAGTACTTC. Translation gives CASRLQDYEQYF.

The chain couples TRBV27 to TRBJ2-2, with 14 bases aligning to TRBD2. Trimming at V came to 6 bases and at J to 0 bases, leaving 0 bases not matched to a gene. The V gene's germline CDR1 is MNHEY and CDR2 SMNVEV (reference sequence). The CDR3 is made up of 16 amino acids. The CDR3 spells CASRGLAGANTGELFF. CDR3 coding DNA: TGTGCCAGCAGGGGACTAGCGGGGGCGAACACCGGGGAGCTGTTTTTT.

This clonotype was picked up many times. The rearrangement uses TRBV12-3 or TRBV12-4 and TRBJ1-2; D is uncertain. Between the trimmed V and J ends, which lost 3 bases and 8 bases, there was a span of 16 bases. The CDR3 sequence is 14 residues long. In nucleotides, the CDR3 is TGTGCCAGCAGTTTTGGGCCACCCAACCGCGGCTACACCTTC. This encodes CASSFGPPNRGYTF.

This clonotype showed up just a few times. Since a much larger clone is just one base distant, this may be a read error. The CDR3 coding sequence is TGCGCCAGCAACCCCCGGACAGCAACTAATGAAAAACTGTTTTTT. Translating gives CASNPRTATNEKLFF. This chain links TRBV5-1 with TRBJ1-4; tentative D call: TRBD1 (6 bases). Per germline, CDR1 SGHRS and CDR2 YFSETQ. The CDR3 has 15 residues. V lost 6 bases to trimming and J lost 0 bases, with 12 bases between them.